This T cell receptor (beta chain) stems from a study of blood T cell repertoires in COVID-19. For the study at large: Both acute and convalescent COVID-19 samples were obtained from the United States, Italy and Spain. PBMCs, B-cell-depleted T cells, or T cells provided the cDNA or gDNA that made up the material.

Germline loops: CDR1 SNHLY, CDR2 FYNNEI. V lost 10 bases, J lost 1 base, and 14 bases lay in between. CDR3 length: 14 amino acids. Authors' data handling: For nucleated cells, counts were estimated from reference gene primer amplification. Libraries were prepared by immunoSEQ multiplex PCR; TCRdb keeps only in-frame clonotypes and omits some of them. V, J and clone size reflect that table, while D and trimming were determined from the DNA. The table records roughly 150,000 clones, 75% to 85% of them present only once. The material sequenced was peripheral blood. The V and J genes are TRBV2 and TRBJ1-3; no firm D call. The TCR comes from a woman between 50 and 59 years old with acute or convalescent COVID-19. The CDR3 DNA is TGTGCCACTGCACCTCGGGGTTCTGGAAACACCATATATTTT. This sequence encodes CATAPRGSGNTIYF.